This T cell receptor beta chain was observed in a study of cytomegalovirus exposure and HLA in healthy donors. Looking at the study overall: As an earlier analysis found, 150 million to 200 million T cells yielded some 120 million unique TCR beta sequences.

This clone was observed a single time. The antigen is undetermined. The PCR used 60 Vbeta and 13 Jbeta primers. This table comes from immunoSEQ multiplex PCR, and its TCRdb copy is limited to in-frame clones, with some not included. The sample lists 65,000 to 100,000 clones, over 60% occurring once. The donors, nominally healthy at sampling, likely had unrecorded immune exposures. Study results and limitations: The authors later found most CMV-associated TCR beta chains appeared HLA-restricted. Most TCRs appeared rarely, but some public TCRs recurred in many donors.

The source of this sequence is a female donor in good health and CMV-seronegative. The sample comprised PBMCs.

CDR3 sequence reads: CASSIGSPGQGPYEQYF. The CDR3 DNA reads TGTGCCAGTAGTATAGGCTCCCCGGGACAGGGACCCTACGAGCAGTACTTC. The rearrangement uses TRBV19 and TRBJ2-7; TRBD1 matches 9 bases. Unmatched junction bases numbered 9, after V lost 1 base and J lost 2 bases. The CDR3 is made up of 17 amino acids. Germline lookup yields CDR1 LNHDA and CDR2 SQIVND (reference sequence).